The T cell receptor (beta chain) under discussion was sequenced for a study of brain T cells in children with intractable seizures. Germline V gene sequence: CDR1 MGHRA, CDR2 YSYEKL. This CDR3 region has 14 residues. Trimming removed 4 bases at V and 2 bases at J, with 12 bases between. Here immunoSEQ multiplex PCR was the method, and the copy in TCRdb shows in-frame clones only, minus some. The data hold around 340,000 clones, with nearly 95% observed a single time. This clone was detected only a few times. Documented time point: blood from clinic visit 5 months post-surgery; TSC patient then seizure free. Sequencing was limited to surgery cases with top T cell transcript signatures in brain tissue. Before surgery, patients took at least one anti-epileptic drug.

This TCR derives from a boy in the first two years of life with tuberous sclerosis and intractable seizures. The chain combines TRBV4-1 with TRBJ2-7; possibly TRBD1 for D (6 bases). This specimen was peripheral blood, taken less than 6 months after surgery. CDR3 nucleotides: TGCGCCAGCAGCCCCAGGACAGATCCCTACGAGCAGTACTTC. It is translated as CASSPRTDPYEQYF.